This T cell receptor beta chain stems from a study of blood T cells in healthy people across ages. The V gene's germline CDR1 is SGHTA and CDR2 FQGTGA. Trimming left V 4 bases short and J 7 bases short, with 11 bases between. This CDR3 is 12 amino acids long. The authors ran a second PCR of about 6 to 12 cycles using a sample-barcoded 5' primer and a J-beta primer mix. TCRdb reprocessed the 5' RACE reads with MiXCR, giving one entry per CDR3 protein. This table holds about 1.5 million distinct CDR3 sequences, about 40% found once. The sequenced sample consisted of blood. This TCR was recovered from a woman aged 18 to 35 in good health. This chain uses TRBV7-3 with TRBJ2-7; no clear D gene. The CDR3 DNA is TGTGCCAGCAGCTCGGCGATCATTGAGCAGTACTTC. Protein: CASSSAIIEQYF.